The subject of this entry is one T cell receptor (beta chain). This sample is part of a study of blood T cell repertoires in COVID-19. Whole-study context: The United States, Italy and Spain supplied acute and convalescent COVID-19 samples. In each case, the material was cDNA or gDNA derived from T cells, B-cell-depleted T cells, or PBMCs.

J lost 4 bases, V lost 5 bases, and 5 bases had no gene match. The CDR3 is made up of 15 amino acids. Looked up from germline, CDR1 is PRHDT and CDR2 is FYEKMQ (reference sequence). Original handling: The assay estimated nucleated cells by amplifying reference gene primers. Data came from immunoSEQ multiplex PCR; TCRdb stores just in-frame clones and leaves some out. The V and J calls and clone size come from that table; D and trimming were worked out from the DNA. In the table there are approximately 12,000 clones, approximately 73% of which are singletons. The J gene is TRBJ1-1, the V gene TRBV13; 12 positions agree with TRBD1. The TCR was taken from a human donor in a cohort sampled during active COVID-19. Sequenced input: peripheral blood. For the CDR3, the DNA is TGTGCCAGCAGCATGGGACAGGGGGCGGGCACTGAAGCTTTCTTT. Amino acid sequence: CASSMGQGAGTEAFF.